This paragraph reports one TCR beta chain. Its recognized antigen is unknown. There are no base qualities to consult, and no much larger clone falls within one base. These data belong to a study of PD-1 blockade in classical Hodgkin lymphoma (dated by TCRdb to the early 2020s). In the study overall: Nivolumab dosing was 3 mg/kg intravenously every 2 weeks, continuing until either disease progression or unacceptable toxicity. The study used CyTOF and TCR beta sequencing to define a peripheral blood immune signature of response to PD-1 blockade in classical Hodgkin lymphoma. The full study reports these points: CD4+ but not CD8+ TCR diversity rose significantly by C4D1 (p=0.0027 vs p=0.16), most apparent in complete responders (p=0.02). The study was restricted to a single clinical trial cohort, and the causes of repertoire differences, possibly disease activity or prior therapy, were left undefined. Trial patients achieving complete response had baseline diversity similar to newly diagnosed patients, whereas partial responders and progressors had significantly lower diversity. Lower diversity was observed in patients in whom nivolumab was started less than 1 year after ASCT, and these patients were excluded from later analyses so that confounding by immune reconstitution would be avoided. Baseline TCR diversity was reported to be lower in newly diagnosed patients than in healthy donors and to be lower still in relapsed/refractory patients.

What the time point label conveys for this sample: cycle 4 day 1 (C4D1), after more than 5 weeks of nivolumab. All trial patients had relapsed after autologous stem cell transplantation, with cohorts A, B and C differing in prior brentuximab vedotin exposure. Using a Miltenyi CD8+ T cell isolation kit, CD8+ T cells were purified from thawed PBMCs through magnetic negative selection. A total of approximately 51 patients with relapsed/refractory classical Hodgkin lymphoma made up the trial cohort, and each patient's best overall response was complete response, partial response or progressive disease. Trial patients were treated with single-agent nivolumab in the multi-cohort phase II CheckMate 205 trial. Best overall response was determined by an independent review committee according to the 2007 International Working Group response criteria. PBMCs from the trial were collected at three points: immediately before nivolumab initiation (C1D1), and during therapy at cycle 2 day 1 and cycle 4 day 1. Peripheral blood was collected in 8 mL Vacutainer Cell Preparation Tubes, from which PBMCs were isolated by centrifugation and then cryopreserved. Purified CD4+ and CD8+ fractions were prepared only for cases where an additional PBMC sample was available. On LS columns in a quadroMACS separator, the magnetically labelled cells were depleted, and the flow-through was collected as the purified fraction.

Reading the germline V gene (reference sequence) gives CDR1 MNHEY and CDR2 SMNVEV. Trimming removed 3 bases from V and 1 base from J; the gene matches leave 5 bases unexplained. From the cysteine through the phenylalanine, the CDR3 covers 15 amino acids. Solely the CDR3 DNA is kept, with 45 bases framed from the first base. The Qiagen DNeasy kit was used to extract genomic DNA from unsorted PBMCs and from the negatively selected CD4+ and CD8+ fractions. TCR beta CDR3 regions were subjected to amplification by immunoSEQ multiplex PCR with primers that anneal to V and J segments. A synthetic immune receptor repertoire was used to minimize amplification bias, and any remaining bias was removed computationally after sequencing. The original pipeline was this. Repertoire diversity was quantified as the Shannon entropy index using custom Python scripts. Unsorted, CD4+ and CD8+ repertoires were analyzed separately, except for combined analyses in which CD4+ and CD8+ sequences were merged in silico. Clonal expansion was defined as a frequency increase of at least 2-fold after treatment compared with C1D1, and clones undetected at baseline were assigned a pseudocount of 0.5. Singleton clones were defined as clones with 0 or 1 copy at C1D1, and non-singleton clones were defined as clones with 2 or more copies. Clones expanded in unsorted samples were labelled as CD4+, CD8+ or unknown by matching protein sequences in sorted samples from the same patient. Wilcoxon tests on paired samples were used to test diversity changes from C1D1 to C4D1. TCRdb carries this immuneACCESS record with in-frame sequences only. Its versions omit some clonotypes, under half of them owing to an unresolved V gene in the studies checked, with the rest unexplained. V, J and clone size derive from that table, while D and trimming were established from the DNA sequence. Here the sample has approximately 9,900 clones; around 70% occur a single time. The top ten clones comprise roughly 10% of the sample.

Recombination connected TRBV27 to TRBJ1-1; 7 of the junction bases match TRBD1. The sample here was CD8+ T cells from blood, taken before the fourth cycle of nivolumab. This clonotype was sampled from a human donor with classical Hodgkin lymphoma. The DNA reads TGTGCCAGCAGTTTGCACAGGGGACGGAACACTGAAGCTTTCTTT. It codes for CASSLHRGRNTEAFF.